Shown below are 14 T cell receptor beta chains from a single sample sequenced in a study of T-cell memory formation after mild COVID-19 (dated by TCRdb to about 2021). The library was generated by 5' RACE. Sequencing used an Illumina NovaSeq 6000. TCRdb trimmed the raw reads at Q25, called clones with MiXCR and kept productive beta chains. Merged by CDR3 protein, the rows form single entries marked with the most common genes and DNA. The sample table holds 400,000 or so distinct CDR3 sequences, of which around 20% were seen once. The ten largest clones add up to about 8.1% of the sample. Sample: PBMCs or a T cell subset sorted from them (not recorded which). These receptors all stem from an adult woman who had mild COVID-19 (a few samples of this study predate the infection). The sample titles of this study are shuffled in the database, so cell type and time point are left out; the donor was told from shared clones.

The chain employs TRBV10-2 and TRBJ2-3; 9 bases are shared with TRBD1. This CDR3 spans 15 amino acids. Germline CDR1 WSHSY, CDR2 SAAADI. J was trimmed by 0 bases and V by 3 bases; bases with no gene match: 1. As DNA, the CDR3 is TGCGCCAGCAGTGAAGGGACAGGGAGCACAGATACGCAGTATTTT. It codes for CASSEGTGSTDTQYF.

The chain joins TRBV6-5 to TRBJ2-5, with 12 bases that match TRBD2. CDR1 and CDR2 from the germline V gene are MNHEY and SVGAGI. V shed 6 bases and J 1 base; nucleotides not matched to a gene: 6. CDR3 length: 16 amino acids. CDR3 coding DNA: TGTGCCAGCAGCCATACGACTAGCGGGGGCCAAGAGACCCAGTACTTC. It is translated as CASSHTTSGGQETQYF.

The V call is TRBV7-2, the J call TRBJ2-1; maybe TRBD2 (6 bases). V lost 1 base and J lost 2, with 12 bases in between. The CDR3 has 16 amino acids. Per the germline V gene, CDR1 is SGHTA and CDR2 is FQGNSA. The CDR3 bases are TGTGCCAGCAGCTTAGTTCGAATAGCGGCCTACAATGAGCAGTTCTTC. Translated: CASSLVRIAAYNEQFF.

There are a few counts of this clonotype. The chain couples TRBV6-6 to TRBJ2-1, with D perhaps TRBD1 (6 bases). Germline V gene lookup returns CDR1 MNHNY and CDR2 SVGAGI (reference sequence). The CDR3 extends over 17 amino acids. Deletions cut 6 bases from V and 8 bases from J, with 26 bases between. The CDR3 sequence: CASRSTDSPYLSYEQFF. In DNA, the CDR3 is TGTGCCAGCAGATCAACGGACAGTCCCTACCTATCCTATGAGCAGTTCTTC.

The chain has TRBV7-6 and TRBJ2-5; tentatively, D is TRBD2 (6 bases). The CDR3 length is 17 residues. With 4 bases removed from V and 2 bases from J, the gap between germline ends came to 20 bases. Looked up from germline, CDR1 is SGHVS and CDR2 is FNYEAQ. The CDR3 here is CASSSAPGTPWQETQYF. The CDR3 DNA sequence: TGTGCCAGCAGCTCCGCCCCCGGGACTCCCTGGCAAGAGACCCAGTACTTC.

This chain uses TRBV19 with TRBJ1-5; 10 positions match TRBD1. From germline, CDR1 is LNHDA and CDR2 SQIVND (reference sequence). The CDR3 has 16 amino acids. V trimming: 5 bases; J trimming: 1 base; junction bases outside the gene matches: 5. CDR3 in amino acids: CASSARQGASNQPQHF. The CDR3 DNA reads TGTGCCAGTAGTGCCCGACAGGGGGCAAGCAATCAGCCCCAGCATTTT. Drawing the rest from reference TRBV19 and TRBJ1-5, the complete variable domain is DGGITQSPKYLFRKEGQNVTLSCEQNLNHDAMYWYRQDPGQGLRLIYYSQIVNDFQKGDIAEGYSVSREKKESFPLTVTSAQKNPTAFYLCASSARQGASNQPQHFGDGTRLSIL.

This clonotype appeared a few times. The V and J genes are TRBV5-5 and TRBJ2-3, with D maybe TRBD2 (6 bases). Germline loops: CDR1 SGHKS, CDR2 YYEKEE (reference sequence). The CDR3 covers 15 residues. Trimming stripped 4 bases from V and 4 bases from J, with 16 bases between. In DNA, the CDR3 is TGTGCCAGCAGCCCACTAGCCCCCGGGGCAGATACGCAGTATTTT. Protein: CASSPLAPGADTQYF.

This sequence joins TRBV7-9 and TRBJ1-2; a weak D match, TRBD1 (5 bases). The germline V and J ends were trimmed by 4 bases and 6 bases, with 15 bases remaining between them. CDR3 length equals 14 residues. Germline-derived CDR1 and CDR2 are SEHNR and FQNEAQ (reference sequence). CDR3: CASSSVRQGDGYTF. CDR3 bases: TGTGCCAGCAGCTCAGTCCGTCAGGGCGATGGCTACACCTTC.

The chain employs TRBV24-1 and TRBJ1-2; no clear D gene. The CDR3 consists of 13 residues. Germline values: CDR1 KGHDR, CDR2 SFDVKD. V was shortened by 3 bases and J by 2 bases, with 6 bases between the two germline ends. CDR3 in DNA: TGTGCCACCAGTGATAACGGAAACTATGGCTACACCTTC. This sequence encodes CATSDNGNYGYTF.

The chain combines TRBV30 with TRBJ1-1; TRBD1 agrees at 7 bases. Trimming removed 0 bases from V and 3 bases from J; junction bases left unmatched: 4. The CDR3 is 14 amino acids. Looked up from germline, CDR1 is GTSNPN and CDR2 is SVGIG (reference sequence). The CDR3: CAWSVTGEDTEAFF. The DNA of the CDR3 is TGTGCCTGGAGTGTCACAGGGGAGGACACTGAAGCTTTCTTT. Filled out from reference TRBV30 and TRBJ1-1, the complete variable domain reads SQTIHQWPATLVQPVGSPLSLECTVEGTSNPNLYWYRQAAGRGLQLLFYSVGIGQISSEVPQNLSASRPQDRQFILSSKKLLLSDSGFYLCAWSVTGEDTEAFFGQGTRLTVV.

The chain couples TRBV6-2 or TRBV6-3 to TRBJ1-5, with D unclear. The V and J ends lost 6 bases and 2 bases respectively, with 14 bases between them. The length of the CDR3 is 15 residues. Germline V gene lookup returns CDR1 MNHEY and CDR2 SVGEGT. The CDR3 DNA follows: TGTGCCAGCAGCCGCCAAAGTAATGGCAATCAGCCCCAGCATTTT. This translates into CASSRQSNGNQPQHF.

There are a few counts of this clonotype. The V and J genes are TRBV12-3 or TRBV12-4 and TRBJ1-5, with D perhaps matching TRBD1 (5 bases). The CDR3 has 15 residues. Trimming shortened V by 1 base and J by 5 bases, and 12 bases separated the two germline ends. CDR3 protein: CASSLGEGPYQPQHF. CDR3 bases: TGTGCCAGCAGTTTAGGCGAGGGGCCCTATCAGCCCCAGCATTTT.

The CDR3 spells CASSNGTVSYEQYF. Written as DNA, the CDR3 is TGTGCCAGCAGCAACGGGACGGTCTCCTACGAGCAGTACTTC. V and J are TRBV7-9 and TRBJ2-7; D is possibly TRBD1 or TRBD2 (5 bases each). The CDR3 spans 14 residues. Trimming took off 5 bases at V and 0 bases at J, with 11 bases between the two ends. The V gene's germline CDR1 is SEHNR and CDR2 FQNEAQ (reference sequence).

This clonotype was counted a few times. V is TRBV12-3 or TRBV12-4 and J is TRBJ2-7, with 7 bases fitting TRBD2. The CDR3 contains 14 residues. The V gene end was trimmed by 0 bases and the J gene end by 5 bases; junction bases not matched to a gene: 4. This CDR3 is CASSLASGSNEQYF. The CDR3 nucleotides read TGTGCCAGCAGTTTAGCTAGCGGGTCCAACGAGCAGTACTTC.